Listed below are T cell receptor beta chains from one sample, sequenced in a study of blood T cell repertoires in COVID-19. Sequencing was performed with immunoSEQ multiplex PCR; in TCRdb, only in-frame clones are kept and a portion is missing. The sample lists 150,000 to 200,000 clones, 80% occurring once. Sequencing used PBMCs or T cells enriched from blood (not recorded which). The receptors were gathered from a man aged 60 to 69 who had been exposed to COVID-19. Each CDR3 is given without its conserved first and last residue. Fields, in order: V gene, D gene, CDR3 protein. The D gene is left open where the match is weak.

TRBV3-1/TRBV3-2 | - | ASVGLGHEAF
TRBV30 | - | AWSRIRSNTEAF
TRBV12-3/TRBV12-4 | - | ASSFAANYGYT
TRBV29-1 | - | SVGPDRINYGYT
TRBV16 | - | ASSMEGLGYGYT
TRBV9 | - | ASSVGSSVHTDTQY
TRBV7-7 | - | ASSRERGETQY
TRBV6-6 | TRBD1 | ASSYSFRDRGNEQF
TRBV28 | - | ASSLGARTEAF
TRBV11-3 | TRBD2 | ASMGLADQETQY
TRBV24-1 | - | ATSDGGTSAGYGYT
TRBV5-1 | TRBD1 | ASSRQGEVAGYT
TRBV19 | - | ASSIIQLNQPQH
TRBV28 | - | ASSPRQILRAF
TRBV30 | - | AWSIAAGNQPQH
TRBV5-1 | TRBD1 | ASSLGTGLRETQY
TRBV6-4 | TRBD2 | ASSAELAGVTGELF
TRBV5-1 | TRBD1 | ASSPQGLNEQY
TRBV7-9 | - | ASREDVYGYT
TRBV6-5 | - | ASSYSRVWDEQF
TRBV6-2/TRBV6-3 | - | ASSPEDRPTDTQY
TRBV5-4 | TRBD1 | ASSLNRGLGYT
TRBV11-3 | - | ASSLDLGGFGAYEQY
TRBV7-9 | - | ASSSAGTFLGYT
TRBV7-9 | - | ASSAIFGEQF
TRBV21-1 | - | ASARRERCTDTQY
TRBV20-1 | - | SASVGGYNEQF
TRBV6-4 | - | ASSGRGGGPDTQY
TRBV9 | TRBD2 | ASSVYSGSLAKNIQY
TRBV30 | - | AWSSDRNTGELF
TRBV5-1 | - | ASSLRQGNYEQY
TRBV7-9 | TRBD2 | ASSLAMSTSGRNEQF
TRBV10-3 | - | AISDSGIRAYNEQF
TRBV2 | TRBD2 | ASSTRMGLSEQY
TRBV19 | TRBD1 | ASTDPGQGNYEQY
TRBV19 | - | ASSGRPSNYGYT